The 11 T cell receptor beta chains below were found in one sample sequenced in a study of cytomegalovirus exposure and HLA in healthy donors. In the PCR, 60 Vbeta and 13 Jbeta primers were used. TCRdb keeps only in-frame clones here, not all; method: immunoSEQ multiplex PCR. The sample includes about 130,000 clones, around 81% of them seen just once. Sequences were obtained from PBMCs. The origin of the receptors is a man between 18 and 29 years old in good health and CMV-seronegative.

The rearrangement joins TRBV9 to TRBJ1-2, with D maybe TRBD1 (6 bases). From germline, CDR1 is SGDLS and CDR2 YYNGEE. With 0 bases removed from V and 2 bases from J, the gap between germline ends came to 11 bases. The CDR3 runs to 15 residues. CDR3 protein: CASSVGAGVNYGYTF. CDR3 DNA: TGTGCCAGCAGCGTAGGGGCAGGGGTCAACTATGGCTACACCTTC.

A remark on this clone: Other DNA sequences from this sample encode an identical CDR3 as well. V usage is TRBV28 and J usage is TRBJ1-4, with 9 bases matching TRBD1. In germline, CDR1 is MDHEN, CDR2 SYDVKM. This CDR3 has 16 amino acids. The V segment lost 6 bases and the J segment 0 bases; nucleotides outside the gene matches: 5. The CDR3 spells CASSPGTGTTNEKLFF. Written as DNA, the CDR3 is TGTGCCAGCAGCCCCGGGACAGGGACAACTAATGAAAAACTGTTTTTT.

The rearrangement joins TRBV27 to TRBJ2-1; possibly TRBD1 for D (5 bases). CDR3 length: 14 amino acids. Trimming took 0 bases from V and 10 from J, leaving 13 bases between them. Germline V gene lookup returns CDR1 MNHEY and CDR2 SMNVEV (reference sequence). The CDR3 is CASSLSASWTEQFF. The CDR3 DNA follows: TGTGCCAGCAGTTTATCTGCCTCATGGACAGAGCAGTTCTTC.

The chain is built from TRBV6-5 and TRBJ1-1; D gene uncertain. The CDR3 has 11 amino acids. With 8 bases removed from V and 0 bases from J, the gap between germline ends came to 4 bases. CDR1 and CDR2 from the germline V gene are MNHEY and SVGAGI. CDR3 sequence: CASFVNTEAFF. The CDR3 bases are TGTGCCAGCTTCGTGAACACTGAAGCTTTCTTT.

The rearrangement joins TRBV19 to TRBJ2-7; possibly TRBD1 for D (6 bases). CDR1 is LNHDA and CDR2 is SQIVND in the germline V gene (reference sequence). The V end lost 4 bases, the J end lost 6 bases, and 13 bases lay between the germline ends. The CDR3 has 13 amino acids. Here the CDR3 reads CASSSPNRAEQYF. The CDR3 DNA is TGTGCCAGTAGTAGCCCAAACAGGGCCGAGCAGTACTTC.

The rearrangement links TRBV10-3 to TRBJ2-1; maybe TRBD1 (8 bases). The CDR3 consists of 13 residues. Germline CDR1 is ENHRY and CDR2 is SYGVKD. V was trimmed by 7 bases and J by 6 bases, leaving 13 bases between them. In DNA, the CDR3 is TGTGCCATCAAACAGGGGGAGGGCAATGAGCAGTTCTTC. Translated, it gives CAIKQGEGNEQFF.

This clone was seen more than once but under ten times. A read error is possible here, since a much larger clone lies one base away. This sequence joins TRBV6-5 and TRBJ2-3; 11 bases align to TRBD2. Germline V lookup: CDR1 MNHEY, CDR2 SVGAGI. The CDR3 spans 15 residues. Losses at the gene ends were 3 bases for V and 2 bases for J; bases not matched to a gene: 1. The CDR3 is CASSYSGGATDTQYF. CDR3 bases: TGTGCCAGCAGTTATAGCGGGGGGGCCACAGATACGCAGTATTTT.

This clone was counted a few times. The genes are TRBV7-6 and TRBJ2-7; weak D call: TRBD1 (5 bases). Germline CDR1 reads SGHVS; CDR2 reads FNYEAQ. V lost 1 base and J lost 2, with 9 bases in between. There are 14 residues in the CDR3. The DNA of the CDR3 is TGTGCCAGCAGCTTAGGGTCAGGGACCTACGAGCAGTACTTC. It is translated as CASSLGSGTYEQYF. Full variable domain (missing parts from reference TRBV7-6 and TRBJ2-7): GAGVSQSPRYKVTKRGQDVALRCDPISGHVSLYWYRQALGQGPEFLTYFNYEAQQDKSGLPNDRFSAERPEGSISTLTIQRTEQRDSAMYRCASSLGSGTYEQYFGPGTRLTVT.

The V call is TRBV10-2, the J call TRBJ2-2; the match to TRBD1 covers 9 bases. Germline V gives CDR1 WSHSY, CDR2 SAAADI. This CDR3 is built from 16 residues. The trim removed 7 bases at V and 4 bases at J, leaving 10 bases unmatched. This chain's CDR3 is CASIPPATGGTGELFF. The CDR3 DNA follows: TGCGCCAGCATCCCTCCCGCGACAGGGGGCACCGGGGAGCTGTTTTTT.

Written as DNA, the CDR3 is TGTGCCAGCAGCTTCCGGGACAGAGCAGCAGATACGCAGTATTTT. Translation: CASSFRDRAADTQYF. The rearrangement links TRBV5-4 to TRBJ2-3; 7 bases are a match to TRBD1. The CDR3 totals 15 residues. The J segment lost 4 bases and the V segment lost 2 bases, leaving 7 bases of the junction unmatched. The V gene's germline CDR1 is SGHNT and CDR2 YYREEE (reference sequence).

This sequence joins TRBV30 and TRBJ1-5; D gene uncertain. Germline CDR1 is GTSNPN and CDR2 is SVGIG (reference sequence). CDR3 size: 13 residues. Trimming pared 0 bases from V and 4 bases from J, leaving 7 bases between. The CDR3 DNA is TGTGCCTGGAGTGTATCCCAAAATCAGCCCCAGCATTTT. Translation gives CAWSVSQNQPQHF. The full variable domain, completed using reference TRBV30 and TRBJ1-5, is SQTIHQWPATLVQPVGSPLSLECTVEGTSNPNLYWYRQAAGRGLQLLFYSVGIGQISSEVPQNLSASRPQDRQFILSSKKLLLSDSGFYLCAWSVSQNQPQHFGDGTRLSIL.